This T cell receptor (delta chain) emerged from a study of Vδ1+ human thymocytes. Findings and limits, study-wide: Despite high sort purity, about a fifth of thymic T cell receptor delta sequences were Vdelta2. Highly polyclonal TRG and TRD repertoires with Gaussian CDR3 length distributions appeared in thymus.

Extracted RNA was reverse transcribed into cDNA. The CDR3 regions were amplified by multiplex PCR from V-gene primers to a constant-region primer. TCRdb made new clone calls on the multiplex PCR reads using CATT. The sample has about 53,000 delta-chain clones, about 14% seen once. The CDR3 runs 18 residues. V lost 5 bases to trimming and J lost 1 base; unmatched junction nucleotides: 16. CDR1 and CDR2 (germline): TSWWSYY, QGS. This clone came up a few times. What it binds is not known. The gene calls are TRDV1 and TRDJ1, with 7 bases matching TRDD3. Sequences were obtained from Vdelta1+ gamma-delta thymocytes from the thymus. Subset specified: FACS-sorted CD3+ TCRalphabeta- TCRVdelta1+ TCRVdelta2- thymocytes. This clonotype originated in a girl under three years old who had congenital heart surgery. CDR3 DNA sequence: TGTGCTCTTGGGAACCTAGTCCTGGGGGTCCGCTTCACCGATAAACTCATCTTT. This sequence encodes CALGNLVLGVRFTDKLIF.